This T cell receptor beta chain was profiled in a study of CD8 T cells in ankylosing spondylitis. MiXCR, applied by TCRdb to the 5' RACE reads, yields one record per CDR3 protein. The sample contains around 430,000 distinct CDR3 sequences, approximately 17% of which appear only once. This CDR3 is 13 amino acids long. Trimming removed 2 bases from V and 9 bases from J; junction bases left unmatched: 3. Germline V gene sequence: CDR1 MNHEY, CDR2 SMNVEV (reference sequence). Only a few counts were recorded for this clonotype. The antigen is undetermined. Study-wide results and limits: Ankylosing spondylitis blood seemed to carry a telltale TCR beta motif made of several highly homologous variants. CD8+ disease-linked clones were present at relatively low frequencies in blood.

Sequencing was done on a sample of blood, either unsorted or a sorted T cell fraction (not recorded which). This receptor was identified in a male donor with ankylosing spondylitis. The V call is TRBV27, the J call TRBJ2-1; 8 bases are shared with TRBD2. DNA of the CDR3: TGTGCCAGCAGTTTACTGAGCGGGAGTGAGCAGTTCTTC. As protein: CASSLLSGSEQFF.